The 31 T cell receptor beta chains in this list originate from one sample, sequenced in a study of blood T cells in healthy people across ages. Together with a sample-barcoded 5' primer, a J-beta primer mix was included in a second PCR lasting roughly 6 to 12 cycles. TCRdb processed the 5' RACE reads anew with MiXCR; each CDR3 protein has one entry. The data show about 1.1 million distinct CDR3 sequences, roughly two fifths seen once. Sequenced input: blood. These TCRs come from a man between 18 and 29 years old in good health.

The chain couples TRBV4-2 to TRBJ1-2; the D is unclear. Germline CDR1 reads LGHNA; CDR2 reads YNFKEQ. V was pared by 0 bases and J by 4 bases, with 12 bases between. The CDR3 covers 15 residues. The CDR3 spells CASSQEQDPLYGYTF. The CDR3 DNA follows: TGTGCCAGCAGCCAAGAGCAGGACCCCCTCTATGGCTACACCTTC.

The rearrangement uses TRBV20-1 and TRBJ2-1; 12 bases line up with TRBD2. V lost 2 bases and J lost 5; bases outside the gene matches: 4. The CDR3 is made up of 15 amino acids. Germline V gene lookup returns CDR1 DFQATT and CDR2 SNEGSKA (reference sequence). CDR3: CSARPLAGGHNEQFF. DNA of the CDR3: TGCAGTGCTAGACCGCTAGCGGGGGGGCACAATGAGCAGTTCTTC.

This clonotype was detected only a few times. The gene calls are TRBV2 and TRBJ2-5, with 8 bases fitting TRBD1. The CDR3 is 15 amino acids. V was clipped by 6 bases and J by 2 bases; unmatched bases: 8. From germline, CDR1 is SNHLY and CDR2 FYNNEI. The CDR3 DNA follows: TGTGCCAGCAGCCTCCGGACAGGGTTACAAGAGACCCAGTACTTC. Residues: CASSLRTGLQETQYF.

The rearrangement links TRBV13 to TRBJ2-3; D possibly corresponds to TRBD2 (5 bases). Trimming shortened V by 4 bases and J by 3 bases, and 11 bases separated the two germline ends. CDR3 length: 14 amino acids. The germline V gene has CDR1 PRHDT and CDR2 FYEKMQ (reference sequence). The CDR3 protein is CASSSFEGTDTQYF. The CDR3 bases are TGTGCCAGCAGCTCTTTCGAGGGAACAGATACGCAGTATTTT. Complete variable domain (other parts from reference TRBV13 and TRBJ2-3): AAGVIQSPRHLIKEKRETATLKCYPIPRHDTVYWYQQGPGQDPQFLISFYEKMQSDKGSIPDRFSAQQFSDYHSELNMSSLELGDSALYFCASSSFEGTDTQYFGPGTRLTVL.

The chain carries TRBV11-2 and TRBJ2-5, with TRBD1 as a possible D gene (5 bases). Germline V lookup: CDR1 SGHAT, CDR2 FQNNGV. This CDR3 has 14 amino acids. Trimming stripped 0 bases from V and 1 base from J, with 6 bases between. The CDR3 DNA follows: TGTGCCAGCAGCTTAGACGACAGCCAAGAGACCCAGTACTTC. Residues: CASSLDDSQETQYF.

The rearrangement joins TRBV7-2 to TRBJ1-1, with unresolved D. Germline V gene sequence: CDR1 SGHTA, CDR2 FQGNSA. Trimming left V 5 bases short and J 1 base short, with 11 bases between. The CDR3 is made up of 14 amino acids. CDR3 region: CASSPTLENTEAFF. CDR3 DNA sequence: TGTGCCAGCAGCCCAACCCTAGAGAACACTGAAGCTTTCTTT.

The chain employs TRBV7-2 and TRBJ2-7, with D perhaps matching TRBD1 or TRBD2 (5 bases each). Trimming took off 2 bases at V and 3 bases at J, with 14 bases between the two ends. The germline V gene has CDR1 SGHTA and CDR2 FQGNSA. CDR3 length: 15 amino acids. CDR3 sequence: CASSLSGGGGYEQYF. CDR3 in DNA: TGTGCCAGCAGCTTATCCGGTGGGGGTGGCTACGAGCAGTACTTC.

The chain is built from TRBV7-2 and TRBJ1-1, with 9 bases aligning to TRBD1. Per the germline V gene, CDR1 is SGHTA and CDR2 is FQGNSA. After removal of 7 bases from V and 4 bases from J, the junction contained 10 bases not matched to a gene. CDR3 length: 15 amino acids. The CDR3 DNA sequence: TGTGCCAGCAACTGGGACAGGGTGAGGGGCACTGAAGCTTTCTTT. It specifies CASNWDRVRGTEAFF.

The rearrangement joins TRBV27 to TRBJ2-5; TRBD2 might be the D (8 bases). The V gene's germline CDR1 is MNHEY and CDR2 SMNVEV (reference sequence). V was cut by 8 bases and J by 5 bases, with 30 bases left in between. This CDR3 is built from 18 residues. CDR3: CASRGGSRPYRGAETQYF. CDR3 coding DNA: TGTGCCAGCCGGGGGGGTAGTAGACCCTACAGGGGTGCTGAGACCCAGTACTTC.

V is TRBV5-1 and J is TRBJ2-1; 9 bases line up with TRBD2. V lost 0 bases and J lost 5; bases outside the gene matches: 3. This CDR3 is built from 15 residues. Germline-derived CDR1 and CDR2 are SGHRS and YFSETQ. In DNA, the CDR3 is TGCGCCAGCAGCTTGGGACTAGCGGAAAACAATGAGCAGTTCTTC. Residues: CASSLGLAENNEQFF. The complete variable domain, with remaining parts taken from reference TRBV5-1 and TRBJ2-1, reads KAGVTQTPRYLIKTRGQQVTLSCSPISGHRSVSWYQQTPGQGLQFLFEYFSETQRNKGNFPGRFSGRQFSNSRSEMNVSTLELGDSALYLCASSLGLAENNEQFFGPGTRLTVL.

The chain links TRBV12-3 or TRBV12-4 to TRBJ1-2; D might be TRBD1 (5 bases). V was trimmed by 6 bases and J by 6 bases, leaving 11 bases between them. The CDR3 extends over 12 amino acids. Here the CDR3 DNA reads TGTGCCAGCAGCCAGGGAATGGATGGCTACACCTTC. Translation: CASSQGMDGYTF.

V gene TRBV20-1 combines with J gene TRBJ2-6, with TRBD1 matching 10 bases. CDR1 is DFQATT, CDR2 SNEGSKA, per germline (reference sequence). This CDR3 contains 15 residues. CDR3 in DNA: TGCAGAGGACAGGGGGGGACCTCTGGGGCCAACGTCCTGACTTTC. Translated, it gives CRGQGGTSGANVLTF.

This clonotype appeared a few times. In DNA form, the CDR3 reads TGTGCCAGTAGTATTGACATCCCCTTTGGCAATCAGCCCCAGCATTTT. Translation gives CASSIDIPFGNQPQHF. V is TRBV19 and J is TRBJ1-5; D gene uncertain. The germline V gene has CDR1 LNHDA and CDR2 SQIVND (reference sequence). The CDR3 contains 16 residues. Between the trimmed V and J ends, which lost 3 bases and 2 bases, there was a span of 14 bases.

The CDR3 is CSVEARTSGDYEQFF. Here the CDR3 DNA reads TGCAGCGTCGAGGCTCGGACTAGCGGGGACTACGAGCAGTTCTTC. V and J are TRBV29-1 and TRBJ2-1, with TRBD2 matching 12 bases. The germline gives CDR1 SQVTM, CDR2 ANQGSEA. V shed 6 bases and J 10 bases; nucleotides not matched to a gene: 13. The CDR3 loop spans 15 amino acids.

Written as DNA, the CDR3 is TGTGCCAGCAGCAGCCCGGGACAGGGCCTATCCTACGAGCAGTACTTC. Protein sequence: CASSSPGQGLSYEQYF. The J gene is TRBJ2-7, the V gene TRBV13; TRBD1 matches 9 bases. The germline V gene encodes CDR1 PRHDT and CDR2 FYEKMQ (reference sequence). Trimming took 5 bases from V and 1 from J; bases not matched to a gene: 9. CDR3 length: 16 residues.

The chain links TRBV4-3 to TRBJ2-1; D perhaps matches TRBD1 (6 bases). The germline CDR1 and CDR2 sequences are LGHNA and YSLEER. Deletions cut 1 base from V and 9 bases from J, with 16 bases between. The CDR3 runs 15 residues. In nucleotides, the CDR3 is TGCGCCAGCAGCCAAGGGATCAACAGGGCTGGTGAGCAGTTCTTC. Amino acids: CASSQGINRAGEQFF.

The V and J genes are TRBV20-1 and TRBJ2-3, with D unclear. V lost 1 base and J lost 3, with 5 bases in between. The CDR3 contains 12 residues. CDR1 and CDR2 from the germline V gene are DFQATT and SNEGSKA (reference sequence). The CDR3 spells CSARAQTDTQYF. The CDR3 DNA is TGCAGTGCTAGAGCTCAAACAGATACGCAGTATTTT.

This clonotype was counted between two and nine times. The chain has TRBV7-6 and TRBJ2-3, with D perhaps TRBD2 (6 bases). Deletions cut 0 bases from V and 0 bases from J, with 13 bases between. CDR3 length equals 17 residues. CDR1 is SGHVS and CDR2 is FNYEAQ in the germline V gene. CDR3 protein: CASSLAEGRRSTDTQYF. The DNA for the CDR3 is TGTGCCAGCAGCTTAGCGGAAGGGAGGCGTAGCACAGATACGCAGTATTTT.

V and J are TRBV11-3 and TRBJ1-2; D gene uncertain. The CDR3 contains 13 residues. V was shortened by 2 bases and J by 6 bases, with 10 bases between the two germline ends. The germline V gene encodes CDR1 SGHNT and CDR2 YENEEA. The CDR3 DNA reads as TGTGCCAGCAGCTTACGAAGGCTCGATGGCTACACCTTC. This codes for CASSLRRLDGYTF.

The gene calls are TRBV7-2 and TRBJ1-3; possible D gene TRBD1, 6 bases. The CDR3 sequence is 16 residues long. The V gene lost 2 bases and the J gene lost 2 bases, with 13 bases spanning the gap. CDR1 is SGHTA, CDR2 FQGNSA, per germline. CDR3 region: CASSLSPTGTGNTIYF. CDR3 sequence (DNA): TGTGCCAGCAGCTTATCCCCTACAGGGACTGGAAACACCATATATTTT.

Regarding this clonotype: A clone one base away is much larger, so this may be a read error. The DNA for the CDR3 is TGCAGCGTTGGGGCTAGGGGATTGAACAATGAGCAGTACTTC. Translation gives CSVGARGLNNEQYF. The rearrangement links TRBV29-1 to TRBJ2-5, with TRBD1 as a possible D gene (5 bases). V was pared by 4 bases and J by 11 bases, with 23 bases between. CDR1 and CDR2 (germline): SQVTM, ANQGSEA. This CDR3 has 14 amino acids. Full variable domain (missing parts from reference TRBV29-1 and TRBJ2-5): SAVISQKPSRDICQRGTSLTIQCQVDSQVTMMFWYRQQPGQSLTLIATANQGSEATYESGFVIDKFPISRPNLTFSTLTVSNMSPEDSSIYLCSVGARGLNNEQYFGPGTRLLVL.

The chain has TRBV6-2 or TRBV6-3 and TRBJ2-1; D perhaps matches TRBD2 (5 bases). Looked up from germline, CDR1 is MNHEY and CDR2 is SVGEGT. The CDR3 is made up of 15 amino acids. The V and J ends lost 9 bases and 0 bases respectively, with 15 bases between them. This CDR3 is CASVPPGFSYNEQFF. The CDR3 DNA sequence: TGTGCCAGTGTCCCCCCGGGGTTCTCCTACAATGAGCAGTTCTTC.

V is TRBV12-3 or TRBV12-4 and J is TRBJ1-2, with TRBD1 identical over 7 bases. The trim removed 7 bases at V and 4 bases at J, leaving 12 bases unmatched. The length of the CDR3 is 15 residues. The CDR3 region is CASTQTGRGSYGYTF. Written as DNA, the CDR3 is TGTGCCAGCACTCAGACAGGGAGGGGCAGCTATGGCTACACCTTC.

The chain has TRBV4-2 and TRBJ1-1; D gene uncertain. The germline gives CDR1 LGHNA, CDR2 YNFKEQ. CDR3 length: 14 residues. V gave up 0 bases and J gave up 3 bases, with 8 bases separating them. In nucleotides, the CDR3 is TGTGCCAGCAGCCAAGATCTGTGGGACACTGAAGCTTTCTTT. Amino acid sequence: CASSQDLWDTEAFF.

This chain connects TRBV12-3 or TRBV12-4 to TRBJ1-2; 8 bases fit TRBD1. The V and J ends lost 6 bases and 8 bases, in that order; junction bases with no gene match: 5. CDR3 length: 12 residues. The chain's CDR3 is CASRSGGKGYTF. CDR3 sequence (DNA): TGTGCCAGCAGATCAGGGGGCAAAGGCTACACCTTC.

This clonotype was seen only once. The chain is built from TRBV7-6 and TRBJ1-6; the D gene is possibly TRBD1 (5 bases). Germline CDR1 and CDR2: SGHVS and FNYEAQ. The V end lost 4 bases, the J end lost 11 bases, and 12 bases lay between the germline ends. This CDR3 has 13 amino acids. CDR3 coding DNA: TGTGCCAGCAGCTCCCAGGGTAACGCACCCCTCCACTTT. This encodes CASSSQGNAPLHF.

Notes on this clonotype: This may come from a read error, since a much larger clone is one base off. CDR3 amino acids: CVSSLNLGDEQFF. CDR3 sequence (DNA): TGTGTCAGCAGTTTAAACCTGGGCGATGAGCAGTTCTTC. The chain recombines TRBV12-3 or TRBV12-4 with TRBJ2-1; D remains unclear. The CDR3 has 13 residues.

The V and J genes are TRBV4-1 and TRBJ2-7; D unclear. Germline V lookup: CDR1 MGHRA, CDR2 YSYEKL. V lost 2 bases and J 3 bases, leaving 11 bases between the germline ends. CDR3 size: 14 residues. CDR3 residues: CASSQRDSDYEQYF. Written as DNA, the CDR3 is TGCGCCAGCAGCCAAAGGGATTCAGACTACGAGCAGTACTTC.

The chain joins TRBV14 to TRBJ2-1; 8 bases agree with TRBD1. The V segment lost 5 bases and the J segment 0 bases; nucleotides outside the gene matches: 6. Germline V CDR1 and CDR2: SGHDN, FVKESK. The CDR3 extends over 16 amino acids. CDR3 nucleotide sequence: TGTGCCAGCAGCAATACAGGGGGACTCTCCTACAATGAGCAGTTCTTC. Translating gives CASSNTGGLSYNEQFF. Full variable domain (remainder filled in from reference TRBV14 and TRBJ2-1): EAGVTQFPSHSVIEKGQTVTLRCDPISGHDNLYWYRRVMGKEIKFLLHFVKESKQDESGMPNNRFLAERTGGTYSTLKVQPAELEDSGVYFCASSNTGGLSYNEQFFGPGTRLTVL.

The rearrangement links TRBV20-1 to TRBJ1-2; D is perhaps TRBD1 (5 bases). The CDR3 runs to 13 residues. Germline V gene lookup returns CDR1 DFQATT and CDR2 SNEGSKA (reference sequence). V lost 4 bases to trimming and J lost 8 bases, with 17 bases between them. The CDR3 DNA reads TGCAGTGCTACCACCGGGGCAGGGAACGGCTACACCTTC. Translating gives CSATTGAGNGYTF.

This rearrangement joins TRBV29-1 to TRBJ2-1; the D gene is possibly TRBD2 (5 bases). Looked up from germline, CDR1 is SQVTM and CDR2 is ANQGSEA. V was clipped by 1 base and J by 8 bases, with 18 bases between them. The CDR3 length is 15 residues. The CDR3, as DNA: TGCAGCGTTGAAGCCGCTCGGGGAAAGGGCGATGAGCAGTTCTTC. It yields the protein CSVEAARGKGDEQFF.